This T cell receptor (beta chain) was identified in a study of spatial heterogeneity in lung cancer. By proportion, this clonotype is medium-sized. What it recognizes is unknown. Being off target in a library aimed at alpha chains, this beta chain has a size of little meaning. Losses at the gene ends were 6 bases for V and 4 bases for J; bases not matched to a gene: 9. In germline, CDR1 is MNHEY, CDR2 SVGAGI. The CDR3 consists of 15 residues. As to time point: sample taken at primary tumor resection. Whole-study findings and limits: The number of expanded tumor alpha and beta chains correlated with mutation number.

TCRdb re-called the 5' RACE reads with MiXCR, one entry per CDR3 protein. The table lists about 3,000 distinct CDR3 sequences, 6.4% of them singletons. Sequenced material: lung tumor tissue, taken at surgery. The chain recombines TRBV6-5 with TRBJ1-2; 9 bases are shared with TRBD1. The clonotype originates from a male donor with early-stage non-small cell lung cancer. The CDR3 DNA reads as TGTGCCAGCAGCCCCGGGACAGGGTGGAGCTATGGCTACACCTTC. Its translation is CASSPGTGWSYGYTF.